What follows is one T cell receptor (beta chain) and its context. Its antigen is still unknown. The CDR3 loop spans 16 amino acids. The V and J ends lost 3 bases and 2 bases, in that order; junction bases with no gene match: 10. CDR1 and CDR2 from the germline V gene are SEHNR and FQNEAQ (reference sequence). The sample is drawn from a study of CD4 T cell repertoires in COVID-19. Findings of the study overall: Sharing of several most expanded SARS-CoV-2-reactive clonotypes across memory subsets suggested intraclonal diversification.

Donors had recovered from mild-to-severe COVID-19. Sequencing was done directly on freshly isolated, uncultured memory T cells. Here immunoSEQ multiplex PCR was the method, and the copy in TCRdb shows in-frame clones only, minus some. Of about 75,000 clones listed, approximately 83% are singletons. The clonotype comes from a human donor who had COVID-19. The chain is built from TRBV7-9 and TRBJ2-7; TRBD2 agrees at 7 bases. Sample: CD4+ T cells from peripheral blood, taken after recovery from COVID-19. In DNA form, the CDR3 reads TGTGCCAGCAGCTTTGCTAGCGGTGTTTCGCCCTACGAGCAGTACTTC. Its protein is CASSFASGVSPYEQYF.